This T cell receptor (beta chain) was sequenced during a study of T cell responses to AZD1222 COVID-19 vaccine. Findings of the study overall: There were mostly white British donors and more females than males, and clonal diversity was possibly underestimated.

This CDR3 has 15 residues. The germline V gene has CDR1 SEHNR and CDR2 FQNEAQ (reference sequence). The V gene lost 3 bases and the J gene lost 0 bases, with 11 bases spanning the gap. Using immunoSEQ multiplex PCR, the repertoire was profiled, and TCRdb retains in-frame clones only, with some absent. The sample has under 200,000 clones; about nine tenths are singletons. Concerning this clone itself: The antigen is not known.

The sequence came from an adult in good health. The V gene is TRBV7-9, the J gene TRBJ1-2; D unclear. The material was peripheral blood, obtained on day 0 of AZD1222 vaccination. The CDR3 sequence is CASSFRPNSNYGYTF. The CDR3 nucleotides read TGTGCCAGCAGCTTTCGTCCGAATTCTAACTATGGCTACACCTTC.